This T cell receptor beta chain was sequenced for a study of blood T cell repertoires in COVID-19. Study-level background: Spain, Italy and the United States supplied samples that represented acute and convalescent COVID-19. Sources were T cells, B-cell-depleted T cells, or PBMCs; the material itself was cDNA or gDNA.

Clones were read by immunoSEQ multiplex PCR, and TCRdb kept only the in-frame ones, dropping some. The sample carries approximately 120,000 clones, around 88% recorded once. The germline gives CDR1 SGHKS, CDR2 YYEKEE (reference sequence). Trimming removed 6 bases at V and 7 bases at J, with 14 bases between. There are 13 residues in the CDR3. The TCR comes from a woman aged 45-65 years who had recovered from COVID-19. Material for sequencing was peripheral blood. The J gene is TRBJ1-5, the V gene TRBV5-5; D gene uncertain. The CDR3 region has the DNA TGTGCCAGCACTGCTGGACCGGGGCAGCCCCAGCATTTT. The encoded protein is CASTAGPGQPQHF.